The rows below give T cell receptor beta chains drawn from one sample of a study of Ad26.COV2.S vaccination and SARS-CoV-2 variants. Here immunoSEQ multiplex PCR was the method, and the copy in TCRdb shows in-frame clones only, minus some. The repertoire includes about 320,000 clones, around four fifths of them detected once, and around 2.2% sits in the top ten. Source: peripheral blood, taken in a trial of Ad26.COV2.S vaccine versus placebo. The receptors here all came from a person aged 18-60 years who received the Ad26.COV2.S COVID-19 vaccine or a placebo. Both conserved end residues are part of each CDR3. The order of the fields is clone size, D gene, J gene, V gene, CDR3 DNA, CDR3 protein. The D gene is left open where the match is weak. Only some rows state a clone size, as once, few, many or a class for expanded clones.

-,-,TRBJ2-3,TRBV14,TGTGCCAGCAGCCAAATGATCGCAGATACGCAGTATTTT,CASSQMIADTQYF
-,-,TRBJ1-6,TRBV5-8,TGTGCCAGCAGCTTTGGGTCCTTCGTCTCCTATAATTCACCCCTCCACTTT,CASSFGSFVSYNSPLHF
-,TRBD1,TRBJ1-2,TRBV2,TGTGCCAGCAGTGAAGAGGGGGCGATTAACTATGGCTACACCTTC,CASSEEGAINYGYTF
-,-,TRBJ1-2,TRBV5-1,TGCGCCAGCAGCTTGGCCGGCGGGGACTATGGCTACACCTTC,CASSLAGGDYGYTF
-,TRBD1,TRBJ2-5,TRBV5-1,TGCGCCAGCAGCTTGGAACAGGGGCCCCGGACCCAGTACTTC,CASSLEQGPRTQYF
-,TRBD1,TRBJ2-1,TRBV27,TGTGCCAGCAGTTCTCGCCCGGGACAGGATTACAATGAGCAGTTCTTC,CASSSRPGQDYNEQFF
-,-,TRBJ1-5,TRBV28,TGTGCCAGCAGTTACAGGGTCAATCAGCCCCAGCATTTT,CASSYRVNQPQHF
once,-,TRBJ1-2,TRBV12-3/TRBV12-4,TGTGCCAGCAGCCCCGGTCCATATGGCTACACCTTC,CASSPGPYGYTF
many,TRBD1,TRBJ1-2,TRBV4-1,TGCGCCAGCAGCCAAGGACAGGGGGTGGGAGGCTACACCTTC,CASSQGQGVGGYTF
-,TRBD1,TRBJ2-7,TRBV19,TGTGCCAGTAGCGCGAACAGGGGAATCTACGAGCAGTACTTC,CASSANRGIYEQYF
-,TRBD1,TRBJ1-5,TRBV28,TGTGCCAGCAGTTATACGCCGGGACAGGGGAGAGCCAATCAGCCCCAGCATTTT,CASSYTPGQGRANQPQHF
-,TRBD1,TRBJ1-3,TRBV5-1,TGCGCCAGCAGCCCGGGACAGATGAGCTCTGGAAACACCATATATTTT,CASSPGQMSSGNTIYF
-,-,TRBJ1-1,TRBV27,TGTGCCAGTTGTACATCTGGCTCGAACACTGAAGCTTTCTTT,CASCTSGSNTEAFF
-,TRBD2,TRBJ2-3,TRBV7-3,TGTGCCAGCAGCACTAGCGGGGGCCAGCTGTATACGCAGTATTTT,CASSTSGGQLYTQYF
-,TRBD1,TRBJ1-6,TRBV10-3,TGTGCCATCAGTGACCATAGGACAGGGTGGAATTCACCCCTCCACTTT,CAISDHRTGWNSPLHF
-,-,TRBJ2-1,TRBV25-1,TGTGCCAGCAGGGACAAACTCTCCTACAATGAGCAGTTCTTC,CASRDKLSYNEQFF
-,-,TRBJ1-4,TRBV27,TGTGCCAGCAGTTTAATCTACGGTCTGGGGGAAAAACTGTTTTTT,CASSLIYGLGEKLFF
-,TRBD2,TRBJ2-5,TRBV5-5,TGTGCCAGCAGCTTGGGCAGACTAGCGGGTCCCTTCTTGGGAGAGACCCAGTACTTC,CASSLGRLAGPFLGETQYF
-,TRBD1,TRBJ2-2,TRBV27,TGTGCCAGCACCGTCAGGGGGACGGTTAACACCGGGGAGCTGTTTTTT,CASTVRGTVNTGELFF
-,TRBD1,TRBJ2-2,TRBV29-1,TGCAGCGTTGAAGTCCCAGGGCAGGGGGACACCGGGGAGCTGTTTTTT,CSVEVPGQGDTGELFF
-,-,TRBJ1-1,TRBV27,TGTGCCAGCAGTCGGTCGGAGAACACTGAAGCTTTCTTT,CASSRSENTEAFF
-,-,TRBJ1-1,TRBV3-1/TRBV3-2,TGTGCCAGCAGCCAAGGGAGGGGACCCGGTAACATGAACACTGAAGCTTTCTTT,CASSQGRGPGNMNTEAFF
-,TRBD1,TRBJ1-1,TRBV6-5,TGTGCCAGCAGTCCTGGACAGGGGAGGGACACTGAAGCTTTCTTT,CASSPGQGRDTEAFF
once,-,TRBJ1-3,TRBV5-1,TGCGCCAGCAGCTTAGTACCGGGGGCTGGAAACACCATATATTTT,CASSLVPGAGNTIYF
many,TRBD1,TRBJ2-2,TRBV6-4,TGTGCCAGCGGGACAGACACCGGGGAGCTGTTTTTT,CASGTDTGELFF
-,-,TRBJ1-4,TRBV30,TGTGCCTGGAGTGTAAGGGCACTAGCAACTAATGAAAAACTGTTTTTT,CAWSVRALATNEKLFF
-,-,TRBJ1-1,TRBV2,TGTGCCAGCGGGGCCCTAAGGAACACTGAAGCTTTCTTT,CASGALRNTEAFF
-,-,TRBJ1-6,TRBV6-5,TGTGCCAGCAATCGGAAGGCAGGGACTAATTCACCCCTCCACTTT,CASNRKAGTNSPLHF
once,-,TRBJ2-3,TRBV18,TGTGCCAGCTCACCAATTTCCACAAGCACAGATACGCAGTATTTT,CASSPISTSTDTQYF
-,-,TRBJ1-1,TRBV5-1,TGCGCCAGCAGCTTGGCGACGAACACTGAAGCTTTCTTT,CASSLATNTEAFF
-,TRBD1,TRBJ1-1,TRBV3-1/TRBV3-2,TGTGCCAGCAGGAAACAAGGGGGCGCCATGAACACTGAAGCTTTCTTT,CASRKQGGAMNTEAFF
-,TRBD2,TRBJ2-5,TRBV10-3,TGTGCCATCAGTGAGTCGATCGGGGGGGAGACCCAGTACTTC,CAISESIGGETQYF